This is a list of T cell receptor beta chains from one sample in a study of early T cells in non-severe SARS-CoV-2 infection. TCRdb called the 5' RACE reads again in MiXCR, with one record for every CDR3 protein. The sample lists about 77,000 distinct CDR3 sequences; about 16% were seen once. The specimen sequenced was whole blood. These receptors originate from an adult who was a healthcare worker with PCR-confirmed SARS-CoV-2 infection or an uninfected control (not recorded which). CDR3s include the opening cysteine and the closing phenylalanine or tryptophan. The order of the fields is D gene, clone size, V gene, J gene, CDR3 protein, CDR3 DNA. The D gene is left open where the match is weak. The size entry is marked missing in some rows and otherwise reads once, few, many or a size class.

>-|few|TRBV11-2|TRBJ2-2
CASSLVEAGELFF
TGTGCCAGCAGCTTAGTTGAGGCCGGGGAGCTGTTTTTT
>-|many|TRBV30|TRBJ1-6
CACNSPLHF
TGTGCCTGTAATTCACCCCTCCACTTT
>-|many|TRBV25-1|TRBJ2-6
CASSEFGGSGANVLTF
TGTGCCAGCAGTGAATTTGGGGGCTCTGGGGCCAACGTCCTGACTTTC
>-|few|TRBV29-1|TRBJ2-5
CSVGSGGETQYF
TGCAGCGTCGGTAGCGGCGGGGAGACCCAGTACTTC
>-|many|TRBV6-6|TRBJ2-5
CASSWDSVFETQYF
TGTGCCAGCAGTTGGGATAGCGTTTTCGAGACCCAGTACTTC
>TRBD1|many|TRBV6-1|TRBJ2-4
CASTGTGKNIQYF
TGTGCCAGCACTGGGACAGGGAAAAACATTCAGTACTTC
>TRBD2|few|TRBV29-1|TRBJ2-3
CSVEDPLAGVTDTQYF
TGCAGCGTTGAAGATCCCCTAGCGGGGGTTACAGATACGCAGTATTTT
>TRBD1|few|TRBV7-9|TRBJ2-1
CASSPGTGPHNEQFF
TGTGCCAGCAGCCCCGGGACAGGGCCCCACAATGAGCAGTTCTTC
>-|-|TRBV28|TRBJ1-2
CASSPLRQGGYTF
TGTGCCAGCAGTCCCCTCCGGCAGGGGGGCTACACCTTC
>-|few|TRBV11-2|TRBJ1-6
CASSLPNSPLHF
TGTGCCAGCAGCCTTCCTAATTCACCCCTCCACTTT
>TRBD1|-|TRBV6-2/TRBV6-3|TRBJ2-1
CASSSPLQGAGNEQFF
TGTGCCAGCAGTTCCCCACTACAGGGGGCAGGGAATGAGCAGTTCTTC
>-|-|TRBV28|TRBJ2-1
CASRLGTLRNEQFF
TGTGCCAGCAGGTTAGGGACATTACGGAATGAGCAGTTCTTC
>-|-|TRBV9|TRBJ1-6
CASSGGGGKNSPLHF
TGTGCCAGCAGCGGGGGCGGAGGCAAGAATTCACCCCTCCACTTT
>-|-|TRBV20-1|TRBJ1-2
CSAMSDGSYGYTF
TGCAGTGCTATGTCGGACGGCTCCTATGGCTACACCTTC
>-|-|TRBV18|TRBJ2-7
CASSRRGNSYEQYF
TGTGCCAGCTCACGCCGAGGTAACTCCTACGAGCAGTACTTC
>-|few|TRBV2|TRBJ1-1
CASSDEVAAKEAFF
TGTGCCAGCAGTGATGAGGTGGCGGCTAAAGAGGCTTTCTTT
>TRBD2|few|TRBV5-1|TRBJ2-3
CASRPRLAGVHTDTQYF
TGCGCCAGCAGGCCAAGACTAGCGGGGGTGCACACAGATACGCAGTATTTT
>-|-|TRBV7-9|TRBJ2-5
CASSLEAVGETQYF
TGTGCCAGCAGCTTAGAAGCGGTTGGGGAGACCCAGTACTTC
>-|-|TRBV6-5|TRBJ1-2
CASSSTAYGYTF
TGTGCCAGCAGCTCGACAGCATATGGCTACACCTTC
>TRBD1|-|TRBV7-2|TRBJ2-3
CASSLSGTGAGDTQYF
TGTGCCAGCAGCTTATCCGGGACAGGGGCGGGAGATACGCAGTATTTT
>TRBD1|many|TRBV3-1|TRBJ1-1
CASSQSGQYRGTEAFF
TGTGCCAGCAGCCAAAGTGGCCAATACAGGGGAACTGAAGCTTTCTTT
>-|-|TRBV20-1|TRBJ1-2
CSARPPVGGQQNGYTF
TGCAGTGCTCGTCCTCCGGTCGGGGGGCAACAGAATGGCTACACCTTC
>-|-|TRBV18|TRBJ1-1
CASSPPVGMNTEAFF
TGTGCCAGCTCACCACCGGTTGGGATGAACACTGAAGCTTTCTTT
>-|-|TRBV19|TRBJ2-1
CASRAFSGGEQFF
TGTGCCAGTAGAGCGTTTTCTGGGGGTGAGCAGTTCTTC
>TRBD2|-|TRBV28|TRBJ2-1
CASSKITGGGYNEQFF
TGTGCCAGCAGTAAGATAACGGGCGGGGGATACAATGAGCAGTTCTTC
>-|-|TRBV11-2|TRBJ2-1
CASSLGVSHSYNEQFF
TGTGCCAGCAGCTTAGGCGTCAGTCACTCCTACAATGAGCAGTTCTTC
>TRBD2|many|TRBV7-6|TRBJ2-2
CASSPIPSGAGTGELFF
TGTGCCAGCAGCCCGATCCCTAGCGGGGCAGGGACCGGGGAGCTGTTTTTT
>-|few|TRBV6-2/TRBV6-3|TRBJ2-5
CASSHTAIPGETQYF
TGTGCCAGCAGTCACACAGCAATCCCAGGGGAGACCCAGTACTTC
>-|few|TRBV29-1|TRBJ1-1
CSVDLGYAEAFF
TGCAGCGTTGATCTGGGGTACGCTGAAGCTTTCTTT
>-|-|TRBV7-9|TRBJ2-5
CASSSSSNLLETQYF
TGTGCCAGCAGCTCCTCTTCGAACCTTCTCGAGACCCAGTACTTC
>-|few|TRBV3-1|TRBJ1-1
CASSQGGGAAAEAFF
TGTGCCAGCAGCCAAGGGGGAGGGGCGGCGGCTGAAGCTTTCTTT
>TRBD1|-|TRBV29-1|TRBJ2-1
CSVVGDSSYNEQFF
TGCAGCGTTGTAGGGGACAGCTCCTACAATGAGCAGTTCTTC
>-|few|TRBV9|TRBJ2-1
CASSVGYNEQFF
TGTGCCAGCAGCGTGGGTTACAATGAGCAGTTCTTC
>TRBD1|-|TRBV29-1|TRBJ1-2
CSGGQGTYGYTF
TGCAGCGGCGGACAGGGGACCTATGGCTACACCTTC